Below are 2 T cell receptor beta chains sequenced from a single sample in a study of blood T cell repertoires in COVID-19 (dated by TCRdb to 2020 to 2022). The library was built by means of the immunoSEQ multiplex PCR assay. TCRdb's version of the immuneACCESS table is confined to in-frame rearrangements and falls short of the full clone set. An unresolved V gene accounts for under half of the shortfall where checked; the remainder is of unknown origin. The sample has a few hundred thousand clones on record, 80% to 90% of them singletons. The ten largest make up 6.2% of the sample. The sequencing sample was made of peripheral blood. The receptors stem from a man aged 55 to 70 who had recovered from COVID-19.

The chain carries TRBV10-3 and TRBJ2-6; D remains ambiguous. CDR1 is ENHRY, CDR2 SYGVKD, per germline. Trimming took 0 bases from V and 1 from J, leaving 4 bases between them. There are 15 residues in the CDR3. The CDR3 region is CAISESPSGANVLTF. CDR3 nucleotide sequence: TGTGCCATCAGTGAGTCCCCTTCTGGGGCCAACGTCCTGACTTTC.

This chain connects TRBV28 to TRBJ2-2; 10 bases are a match to TRBD1. The CDR3 loop spans 14 amino acids. After removal of 5 bases from V and 6 bases from J, the junction contained 3 bases not matched to a gene. Germline loops: CDR1 MDHEN, CDR2 SYDVKM. The CDR3 nucleotides are TGTGCCAGCAGTAAGACAGGGGGCTCCGGGGAGCTGTTTTTT. Its translation: CASSKTGGSGELFF.